This record looks at one TCR beta chain sequence and its context. Its antigen is still unknown. Original processing methods: Owing to the provision of junction-only sequences devoid of quality scores by immunoSEQ, filtering differed. Sequenced by immunoSEQ multiplex PCR; TCRdb stores in-frame clones only, minus some. V, J and clone size reflect that table, while D and trimming were determined from the DNA. The data hold roughly 2,000,000 clones, with about 93% observed a single time. Naive CD8 populations comprised CD45RO-negative cells positively selected for CCR7, excluding terminally differentiated effector memory CD45RA+ cells. The V end was cut by 8 bases, the J end by 2 bases, with 15 bases between. The CDR3 runs to 14 residues. Per germline, CDR1 MNHEY and CDR2 SMNVEV (reference sequence). This sample was taken from a study of shared clonotypes between healthy human individuals. Study observations and caveats: Investigators expected sequencing depth to affect clonotype sharing among donors.

The V call is TRBV27, the J call TRBJ1-1, with no clear D. The sequence came from a man younger than 35 in good health. Some clones in this sample may be carry-over from other donors' samples. The material sequenced was naive CD8+ T cells from PBMCs. CDR3 coding DNA: TGTGCCAGCGCCAATGGGGTCCTTAACACTGAAGCTTTCTTT. Its translation is CASANGVLNTEAFF.